The 23 T cell receptor beta chains in this list originate from one sample, sequenced in a study of CD8+CD57+ T cells in acquired aplastic anemia. It was patients with CD8+CD57+ cell expansion by flow cytometry who were chosen for sequencing. Genomic DNA served as template for TCR beta VDJ and CDR3 profiling. Each CDR3 protein gets one entry after TCRdb re-called the reads with MiXCR. The sample contains approximately 220,000 distinct CDR3 sequences, around 50% of which appear only once. Sequences were obtained from sorted CD4+, CD8+, or CD8+CD57+ T cells (not recorded which) from PBMCs. Receptors were obtained from a human donor with aplastic anemia.

V usage is TRBV15 and J usage is TRBJ1-5; D possibly corresponds to TRBD1 (6 bases). In germline, CDR1 is LNHNV, CDR2 YYDKDF (reference sequence). V lost 6 bases, J lost 4 bases, and 19 bases lay in between. CDR3 length: 16 amino acids. The CDR3 DNA sequence: TGTGCCACCAGGGGGGACTTGGGGGGGCGGAATCAGCCCCAGCATTTT. The encoded protein is CATRGDLGGRNQPQHF.

Of note for this clonotype: This sequence may be a read error, since a much larger clone differs from it by one base. The CDR3 is CASSLYRAGGYTF. CDR3 DNA sequence: TGTGCCAGCAGCTTATATCGGGCGGGCGGCTACACCTTC. The genes are TRBV7-3 and TRBJ1-2; D is undetermined. CDR1 and CDR2 (germline): SGHTA, FQGTGA. Trimming removed 2 bases from V and 8 bases from J, with 12 bases in between. This CDR3 is built from 13 residues. Together with reference TRBV7-3 and TRBJ1-2, the CDR3 gives the full variable domain: GAGVSQTPSNKVTEKGKYVELRCDPISGHTALYWYRQSLGQGPEFLIYFQGTGAADDSGLPNDRFFAVRPEGSVSTLKIQRTERGDSAVYLCASSLYRAGGYTFGSGTRLTVV.

At least ten counts were recorded for this clonotype. V is TRBV20-1 and J is TRBJ2-5; D is unresolved. CDR1 DFQATT and CDR2 SNEGSKA come from the germline V gene (reference sequence). The CDR3 runs to 10 residues. The ends were cut back, 2 bases at V and 5 bases at J, with 3 bases in the middle. The CDR3 spells CSARFETQYF. In nucleotides, the CDR3 is TGCAGTGCTAGATTTGAGACCCAGTACTTC.

V and J are TRBV2 and TRBJ2-7; D remains unclear. CDR3 length equals 12 residues. Between the trimmed V and J ends, which lost 8 bases and 1 base, there was a span of 9 bases. The germline CDR1 and CDR2 sequences are SNHLY and FYNNEI. CDR3 in amino acids: CASSYGSYEQYF. The CDR3, as DNA: TGTGCCAGCTCGTACGGTTCCTACGAGCAGTACTTC.

The chain employs TRBV24-1 and TRBJ2-3, with D possibly TRBD2 on 6 matching bases. The V and J ends lost 3 bases and 1 base respectively, with 13 bases between them. CDR3 length equals 16 residues. Germline assignment: CDR1 KGHDR and CDR2 SFDVKD. CDR3 region: CATSDPGGSGTDTQYF. The CDR3 DNA follows: TGTGCCACCAGTGATCCAGGAGGGAGCGGCACAGATACGCAGTATTTT.

V gene TRBV10-3 combines with J gene TRBJ2-5, with 7 positions matching TRBD1. CDR3 length: 14 amino acids. CDR1 and CDR2 from the germline V gene are ENHRY and SYGVKD. V was clipped by 0 bases and J by 9 bases; unmatched bases: 7. The CDR3 nucleotides read TGTGCCATCAGTGAGTCGACAGGGCATCAGCCCCAGTACTTC. Its translation is CAISESTGHQPQYF.

This clonotype was seen many times. The rearrangement joins TRBV3-1 to TRBJ2-7; tentatively, D is TRBD1 (5 bases). The V end was cut by 3 bases, the J end by 4 bases, with 7 bases between. Looked up from germline, CDR1 is LGHDT and CDR2 is YNNKEL (reference sequence). The CDR3 has 12 residues. The CDR3 bases are TGTGCCAGCAGCCAGGACACTTACGAGCAGTACTTC. Translated: CASSQDTYEQYF.

The chain links TRBV12-5 to TRBJ2-2; no firm D call. The germline CDR1 and CDR2 sequences are LGHNT and FRNRAP. CDR3 length: 16 amino acids. Trimming removed 0 bases at V and 0 bases at J, with 8 bases between. The CDR3 spells CASGLVLGPNTGELFF. The DNA of the CDR3 is TGTGCTAGTGGTTTGGTATTAGGGCCGAACACCGGGGAGCTGTTTTTT.

This clonotype has ten or more counts. As DNA, the CDR3 is TGCGCCAGCAGCTTGACAGGTCAAGACACTGAAGCTTTCTTT. It codes for CASSLTGQDTEAFF. The rearrangement uses TRBV5-1 and TRBJ1-1; possible D gene TRBD1, 5 bases. V was pared by 1 base and J by 3 bases, with 10 bases between. This CDR3 region has 14 residues. CDR1 is SGHRS, CDR2 YFSETQ, per germline.

About this clonotype itself: An end of the junction differs from the germline gene, which may be a read error. This chain joins TRBV19 and TRBJ2-7; 7 positions agree with TRBD2. The CDR3 contains 15 residues. Germline V gives CDR1 LNHDA, CDR2 SQIVND (reference sequence). The CDR3 DNA follows: TGTGTCAGTAGTATAGGTCGCGGGAGAACCTACGAGCAGTACTTC. This sequence encodes CVSSIGRGRTYEQYF.

CDR3 amino acids: CSARGGRSSYNSPLHF. CDR3 DNA sequence: TGCAGTGCTAGAGGTGGGCGGAGCTCCTATAATTCACCCCTCCACTTT. The chain is built from TRBV20-1 and TRBJ1-6; no clear D gene. Germline V gene data show CDR1 as DFQATT and CDR2 as SNEGSKA (reference sequence). Trimming took off 1 base at V and 0 bases at J, with 10 bases between the two ends. The CDR3 spans 16 residues.

This clonotype showed up many times. The J gene is TRBJ2-6, the V gene TRBV19; D gene uncertain. The CDR3 is made up of 13 amino acids. V was clipped by 7 bases and J by 4 bases, with 8 bases between them. Germline V lookup: CDR1 LNHDA, CDR2 SQIVND (reference sequence). CDR3 amino acids: CASKTPGANVLTF. Here the CDR3 DNA reads TGTGCCAGTAAAACACCGGGGGCCAACGTCCTGACTTTC.

This clonotype was observed at least ten times. The chain joins TRBV5-4 to TRBJ2-5; the match to TRBD1 covers 10 bases. This CDR3 has 14 amino acids. The germline V gene encodes CDR1 SGHNT and CDR2 YYREEE (reference sequence). J was trimmed by 7 bases and V by 5 bases; bases with no gene match: 8. The CDR3 region is CASRRQGAGRTQYF. The DNA of the CDR3 is TGTGCCAGCAGACGACAGGGGGCCGGAAGGACCCAGTACTTC.

The chain recombines TRBV15 with TRBJ1-5; D is perhaps TRBD1 (5 bases). The CDR3 has 15 residues. Germline V gene lookup returns CDR1 LNHNV and CDR2 YYDKDF (reference sequence). The V and J ends lost 3 bases and 6 bases respectively, with 15 bases between them. The CDR3 DNA reads as TGTGCCACCAGCAGTAGAAATCAGGGAACTCAGCCCCAGCATTTT. Its protein product is CATSSRNQGTQPQHF.

The chain recombines TRBV10-3 with TRBJ2-5; 10 positions match TRBD1. Germline assignment: CDR1 ENHRY and CDR2 SYGVKD. V trimming: 9 bases; J trimming: 3 bases; junction bases outside the gene matches: 7. The CDR3 contains 14 residues. The CDR3 reads CAISGTGEKETQYF. CDR3 DNA: TGTGCCATATCCGGGACAGGGGAAAAAGAGACCCAGTACTTC.

The chain links TRBV7-9 to TRBJ1-2; D might be TRBD1 (6 bases). The CDR3 contains 13 residues. CDR1 is SEHNR and CDR2 is FQNEAQ in the germline V gene (reference sequence). V dropped 6 bases and J dropped 5 bases, with 13 bases sitting between them. CDR3 sequence (DNA): TGTGCCAGCAGGAGGACAGACCTTTATGGCTACACCTTC. It yields the protein CASRRTDLYGYTF. The full variable domain, completed using reference TRBV7-9 and TRBJ1-2, is DTGVSQNPRHKITKRGQNVTFRCDPISEHNRLYWYRQTLGQGPEFLTYFQNEAQLEKSRLLSDRFSAERPKGSFSTLEIQRTEQGDSAMYLCASRRTDLYGYTFGSGTRLTVV.

The chain joins TRBV7-3 to TRBJ2-1, with TRBD1 matching 7 bases. Germline V gene lookup returns CDR1 SGHTA and CDR2 FQGTGA. There are 14 residues in the CDR3. The trim removed 0 bases at V and 9 bases at J, leaving 5 bases unmatched. The CDR3 loop is CASSLTGGNTEQFF. DNA of the CDR3: TGTGCCAGCAGCTTAACAGGGGGCAACACTGAGCAGTTCTTC.

The V and J genes are TRBV2 and TRBJ1-2; 9 bases fit TRBD1. The CDR3 contains 14 residues. The V and J ends lost 4 bases and 2 bases, in that order; junction bases with no gene match: 2. The V gene's germline CDR1 is SNHLY and CDR2 FYNNEI. This CDR3 is CASSGDRANYGYTF. In DNA, the CDR3 is TGTGCCAGCAGTGGGGACAGGGCGAACTATGGCTACACCTTC.

To note about this clonotype: This could be a read error, since a much larger clone is one nucleotide away. The rearrangement uses TRBV2 and TRBJ1-1; D is uncertain. The V end was cut by 5 bases, the J end by 3 bases, with 7 bases between. The CDR3 covers 12 residues. Germline loops: CDR1 SNHLY, CDR2 FYNNEI. CDR3 bases: TGTGCCAGCAGTAACCGGGACACTGAAGCTTTCTTT. Amino acids: CASSNRDTEAFF.

There are a few counts of this clonotype. The chain uses TRBV2 and TRBJ1-2; weak D call: TRBD1 (6 bases). V was cut by 6 bases and J by 1 base, with 12 bases left in between. Germline loops: CDR1 SNHLY, CDR2 FYNNEI. The CDR3 spans 14 residues. This CDR3 is CASRGGAGNYGYTF. Written as DNA, the CDR3 is TGTGCCAGCAGGGGGGGCGCGGGTAACTATGGCTACACCTTC.

Concerning this clonotype: No conserved phenylalanine or tryptophan is present at the end of the CDR3, so a read error is the likely explanation. V and J are TRBV12-3 or TRBV12-4 and TRBJ2-1; TRBD1 aligns across 7 bases. The CDR3 covers 12 residues. With V trimmed by 3 bases and J by 11 bases, 4 bases remained unmatched. The CDR3 coding sequence is TGTGCCAGCAGTTTGACAGGGTATAAGCAGTTCTAC. Translating it yields CASSLTGYKQFY.

This clonotype was counted ten times or more. The rearrangement uses TRBV12-3 or TRBV12-4 and TRBJ1-5; 7 nucleotides line up with TRBD1. The CDR3 extends over 14 amino acids. V lost 5 bases, J lost 3 bases, and 4 bases stayed unmatched. As DNA, the CDR3 is TGTGCCAGCAGTCGTACAGGGGACAATCAGCCCCAGCATTTT. Amino acids: CASSRTGDNQPQHF.

The CDR3 here is CASSPGTSHQPQHF. CDR3 bases: TGTGCCAGCAGTCCAGGAACCTCCCATCAGCCCCAGCATTTT. The gene calls are TRBV12-3 or TRBV12-4 and TRBJ1-5; the D is unclear. Trimming removed 5 bases from V and 5 bases from J, with 13 bases in between. The CDR3 consists of 14 residues.